Presented here are 8 T cell receptor beta chains from one specimen sequenced in a study of T cell repertoires in cytomegalovirus infection. TCRdb reprocessed the reads with MiXCR, giving one entry per CDR3 protein. The sample lists hundreds of thousands of distinct CDR3 sequences, more than 30% occurring once. Antigens of these TCRs are unknown. Specimen: cultured PBMCs, collected from culture after CMV antigen stimulation. The source is a human donor in good health (CMV status not recorded). Some clones in this sample may be carry-over from other donors' samples.

This clonotype turned up a few times. The chain links TRBV4-1 to TRBJ2-1; 10 nucleotides agree with TRBD2. The CDR3 has 18 residues. CDR1 and CDR2 (germline): MGHRA, YSYEKL. V dropped 4 bases and J dropped 3; count of bases not matched to a gene: 12. CDR3: CASSPKPGIAGGYNEQFF. DNA for the CDR3: TGCGCCAGCAGCCCTAAGCCCGGGATAGCGGGGGGCTACAATGAGCAGTTCTTC.

There are a few counts of this clonotype. The rearrangement joins TRBV10-3 to TRBJ1-2, with D uncertain. V dropped 3 bases and J dropped 5 bases, with 7 bases sitting between them. Germline V gene data show CDR1 as ENHRY and CDR2 as SYGVKD. The CDR3 length is 12 residues. The chain's CDR3 is CAISDDRYGYTF. The CDR3 coding sequence is TGTGCCATCAGTGATGACCGGTATGGCTACACCTTC.

This chain joins TRBV6-2 or TRBV6-3 and TRBJ2-7, with D hard to call. This CDR3 is 13 amino acids long. CDR1 MNHEY and CDR2 SVGEGT come from the germline V gene. V lost 6 bases and J lost 0, with 9 bases in between. In DNA, the CDR3 is TGTGCCAGCAGAGACTGGGTCTCCTACGAGCAGTACGTC. This encodes CASRDWVSYEQYV.

This chain uses TRBV5-4 with TRBJ2-5; TRBD1 agrees at 10 bases. The ends lost 4 bases at V and 6 bases at J; junction bases unmatched: 6. This CDR3 has 14 residues. Germline assignment: CDR1 SGHNT and CDR2 YYREEE (reference sequence). This CDR3 reads CASSQGQGVKTQYF. Written as DNA, the CDR3 is TGTGCCAGCAGCCAAGGACAGGGGGTAAAGACCCAGTACTTC.

The rearrangement uses TRBV2 and TRBJ1-1; tentatively, D is TRBD1 (6 bases). CDR1 and CDR2 from the germline V gene are SNHLY and FYNNEI. The CDR3 has 15 residues. V dropped 2 bases and J dropped 4 bases, with 14 bases sitting between them. CDR3 sequence: CASSEFGTGSTEAFF. DNA of the CDR3: TGTGCCAGCAGTGAATTTGGCACAGGGTCCACTGAAGCTTTCTTT.

This clonotype occurred a few times. The chain uses TRBV9 and TRBJ1-3, with D tentatively TRBD1 (5 bases). This CDR3 contains 17 residues. The germline CDR1 and CDR2 sequences are SGDLS and YYNGEE. Trimming took 2 bases from V and 0 from J, leaving 15 bases between them. CDR3 amino acids: CASSVSPPTVSGNTIYF. CDR3 coding DNA: TGTGCCAGCAGCGTCTCCCCGCCGACAGTCTCTGGAAACACCATATATTTT.

The V call is TRBV27, the J call TRBJ2-7; no definite D call. The CDR3 runs 15 residues. Trimming pared 3 bases from V and 1 base from J, leaving 13 bases between. Germline CDR1 and CDR2: MNHEY and SMNVEV (reference sequence). The CDR3 DNA follows: TGTGCCAGCAGTTTTAGTTCCCGACGGTCCTACGAGCAGTACTTC. It yields the protein CASSFSSRRSYEQYF.

The chain combines TRBV29-1 with TRBJ1-4; D is uncertain. This CDR3 has 13 amino acids. Trimming cost V 7 bases and J 7 bases, with 16 bases left between them. Germline lookup yields CDR1 SQVTM and CDR2 ANQGSEA. The CDR3 DNA reads as TGCAGCGGGCGCTCGCCTTATGCTGAAAAACTGTTTTTT. Translation gives CSGRSPYAEKLFF.